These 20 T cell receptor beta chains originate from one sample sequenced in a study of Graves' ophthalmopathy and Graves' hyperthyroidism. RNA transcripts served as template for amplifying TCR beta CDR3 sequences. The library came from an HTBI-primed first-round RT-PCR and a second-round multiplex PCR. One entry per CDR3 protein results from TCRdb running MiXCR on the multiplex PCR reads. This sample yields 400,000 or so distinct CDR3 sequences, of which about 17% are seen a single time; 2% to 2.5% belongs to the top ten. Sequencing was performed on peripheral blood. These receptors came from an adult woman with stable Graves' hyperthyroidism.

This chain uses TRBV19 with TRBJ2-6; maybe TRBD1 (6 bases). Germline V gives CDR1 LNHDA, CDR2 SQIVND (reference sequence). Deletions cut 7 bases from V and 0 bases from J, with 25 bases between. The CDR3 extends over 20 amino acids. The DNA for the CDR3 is TGTGCCAGTACCTCTAGTAGCCAGGGGATAATAGGCTCTGGGGCCAACGTCCTGACTTTC. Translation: CASTSSSQGIIGSGANVLTF.

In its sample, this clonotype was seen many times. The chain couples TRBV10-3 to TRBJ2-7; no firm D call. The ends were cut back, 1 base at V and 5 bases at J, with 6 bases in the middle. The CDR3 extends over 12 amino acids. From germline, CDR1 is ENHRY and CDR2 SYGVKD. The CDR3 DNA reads TGTGCCATCAGTGAGTGGGCTGACGAGCAGTACTTC. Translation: CAISEWADEQYF.

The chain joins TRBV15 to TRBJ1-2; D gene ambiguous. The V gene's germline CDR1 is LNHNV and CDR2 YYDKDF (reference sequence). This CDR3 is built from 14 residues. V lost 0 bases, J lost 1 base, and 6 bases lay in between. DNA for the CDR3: TGTGCCACCAGCAGAGATTACAGTAACTATGGCTACACCTTC. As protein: CATSRDYSNYGYTF.

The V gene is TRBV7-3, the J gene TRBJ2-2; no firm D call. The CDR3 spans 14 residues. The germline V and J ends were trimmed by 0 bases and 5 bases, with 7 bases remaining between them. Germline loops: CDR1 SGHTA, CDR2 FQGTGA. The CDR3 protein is CASSLTLLTGELFF. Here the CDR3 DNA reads TGTGCCAGCAGCTTAACCCTACTAACCGGGGAGCTGTTTTTT.

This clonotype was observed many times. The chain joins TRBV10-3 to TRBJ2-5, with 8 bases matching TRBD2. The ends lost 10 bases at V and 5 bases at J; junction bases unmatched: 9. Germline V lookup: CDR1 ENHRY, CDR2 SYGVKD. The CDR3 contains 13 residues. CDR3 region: CATRAGEAETQYF. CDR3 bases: TGTGCCACCCGAGCGGGAGAGGCCGAGACCCAGTACTTC.

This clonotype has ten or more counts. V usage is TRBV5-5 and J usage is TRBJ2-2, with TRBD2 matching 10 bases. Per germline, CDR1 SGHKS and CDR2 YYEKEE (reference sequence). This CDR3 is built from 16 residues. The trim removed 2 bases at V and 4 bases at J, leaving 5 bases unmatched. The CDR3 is CASSFTSGTATGELFF. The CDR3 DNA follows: TGTGCCAGCAGCTTCACTAGCGGGACCGCCACCGGGGAGCTGTTTTTT.

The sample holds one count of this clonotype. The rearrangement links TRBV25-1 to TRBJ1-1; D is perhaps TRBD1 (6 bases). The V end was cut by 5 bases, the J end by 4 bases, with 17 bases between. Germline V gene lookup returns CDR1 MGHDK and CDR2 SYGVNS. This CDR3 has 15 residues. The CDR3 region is CASSQQGGRVTEAFF. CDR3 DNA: TGTGCCAGCAGTCAACAGGGTGGGAGGGTCACTGAAGCTTTCTTT.

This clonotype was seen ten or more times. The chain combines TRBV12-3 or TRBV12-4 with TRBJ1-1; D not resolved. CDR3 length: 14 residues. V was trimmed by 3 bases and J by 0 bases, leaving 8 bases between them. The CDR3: CASSFRRLNTEAFF. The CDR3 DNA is TGTGCCAGCAGTTTTCGGCGGTTGAACACTGAAGCTTTCTTT.

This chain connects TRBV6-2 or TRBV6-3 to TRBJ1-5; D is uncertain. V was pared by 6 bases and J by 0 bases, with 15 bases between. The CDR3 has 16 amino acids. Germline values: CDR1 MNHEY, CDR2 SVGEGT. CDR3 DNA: TGTGCCAGCAGCAACCTTGGACGGAATAGCAATCAGCCCCAGCATTTT. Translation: CASSNLGRNSNQPQHF.

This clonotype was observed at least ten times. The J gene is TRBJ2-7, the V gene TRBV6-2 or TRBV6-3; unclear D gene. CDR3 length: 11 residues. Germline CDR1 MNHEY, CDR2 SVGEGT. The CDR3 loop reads CASSDGGLVFV. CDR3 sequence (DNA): TGTGCCAGCAGTGACGGTGGGCTGGTCTTTGTC.

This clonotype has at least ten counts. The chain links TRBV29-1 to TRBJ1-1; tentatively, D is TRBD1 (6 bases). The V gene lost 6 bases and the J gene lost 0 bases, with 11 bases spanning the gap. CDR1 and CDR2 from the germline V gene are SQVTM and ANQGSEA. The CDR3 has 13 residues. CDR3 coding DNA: TGCAGCGTGACAGGATTAATGAACACTGAAGCTTTCTTT. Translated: CSVTGLMNTEAFF.

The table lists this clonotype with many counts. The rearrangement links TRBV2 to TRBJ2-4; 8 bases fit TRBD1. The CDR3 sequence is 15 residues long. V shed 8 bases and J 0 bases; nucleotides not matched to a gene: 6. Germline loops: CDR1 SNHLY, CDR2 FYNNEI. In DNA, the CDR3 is TGTGCCAGCTCACACAGGGGGATAGCCAAAAACATTCAGTACTTC. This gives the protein CASSHRGIAKNIQYF. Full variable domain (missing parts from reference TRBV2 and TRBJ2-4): EPEVTQTPSHQVTQMGQEVILRCVPISNHLYFYWYRQILGQKVEFLVSFYNNEISEKSEIFDDQFSVERPDGSNFTLKIRSTKLEDSAMYFCASSHRGIAKNIQYFGAGTRLSVL.

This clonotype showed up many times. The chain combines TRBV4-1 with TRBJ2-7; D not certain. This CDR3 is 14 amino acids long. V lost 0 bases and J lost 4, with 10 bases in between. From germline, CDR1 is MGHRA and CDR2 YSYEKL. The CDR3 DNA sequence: TGCGCCAGCAGCCAAGAGAGCTCGCGATACGAGCAGTACTTC. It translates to CASSQESSRYEQYF.

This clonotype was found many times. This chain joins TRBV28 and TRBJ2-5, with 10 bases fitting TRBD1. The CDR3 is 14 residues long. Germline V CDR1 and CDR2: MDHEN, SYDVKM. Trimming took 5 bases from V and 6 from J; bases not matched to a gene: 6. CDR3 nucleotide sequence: TGTGCCAGCAGTAGACAGGGGGCGCGAAAGACCCAGTACTTC. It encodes CASSRQGARKTQYF.

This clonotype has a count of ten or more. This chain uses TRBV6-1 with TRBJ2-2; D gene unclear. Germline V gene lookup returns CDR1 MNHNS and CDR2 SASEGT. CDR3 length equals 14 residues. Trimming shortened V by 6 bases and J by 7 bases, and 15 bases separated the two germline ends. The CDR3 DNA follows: TGTGCCAGCAGCAGAGACCCTGTGGTCGGGGAGCTGTTTTTT. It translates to CASSRDPVVGELFF.

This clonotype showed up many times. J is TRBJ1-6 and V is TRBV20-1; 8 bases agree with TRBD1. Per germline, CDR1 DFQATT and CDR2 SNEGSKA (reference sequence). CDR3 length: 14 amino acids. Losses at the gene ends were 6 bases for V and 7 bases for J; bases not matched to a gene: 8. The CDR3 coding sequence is TGCAGTGCGCATACAGGGGGTATGAATTCACCCCTCCACTTT. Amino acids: CSAHTGGMNSPLHF.

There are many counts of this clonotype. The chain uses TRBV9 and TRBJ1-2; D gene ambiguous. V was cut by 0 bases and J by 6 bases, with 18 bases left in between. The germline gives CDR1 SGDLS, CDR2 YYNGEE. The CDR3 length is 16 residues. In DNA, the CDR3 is TGTGCCAGCAGCGTAGCGGGCAGGAGGCAACGGGATGGCTACACCTTC. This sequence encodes CASSVAGRRQRDGYTF.

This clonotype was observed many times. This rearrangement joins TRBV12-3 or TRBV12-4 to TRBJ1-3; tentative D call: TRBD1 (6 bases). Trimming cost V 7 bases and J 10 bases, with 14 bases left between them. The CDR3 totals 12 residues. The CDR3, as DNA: TGTGCCAGCATCCGACCAGGGGTGACCATATATTTT. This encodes CASIRPGVTIYF.

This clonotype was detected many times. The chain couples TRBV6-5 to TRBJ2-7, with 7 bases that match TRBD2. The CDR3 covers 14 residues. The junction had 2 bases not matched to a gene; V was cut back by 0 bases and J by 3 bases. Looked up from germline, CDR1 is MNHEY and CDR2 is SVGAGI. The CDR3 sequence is CASSYSTSHYEQYF. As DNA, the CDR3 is TGTGCCAGCAGTTACTCGACTAGCCACTACGAGCAGTACTTC.

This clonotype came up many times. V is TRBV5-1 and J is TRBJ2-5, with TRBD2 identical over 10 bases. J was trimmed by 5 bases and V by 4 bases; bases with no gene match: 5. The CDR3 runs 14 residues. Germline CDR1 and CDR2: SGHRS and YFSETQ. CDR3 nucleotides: TGCGCCAGCAGCACCAGCGGGGGGGCGGAGACCCAGTACTTC. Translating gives CASSTSGGAETQYF.